The 30 T cell receptor beta chains given below trace back to one sample, sequenced in a study of OX40 agonist ivuxolimab in advanced cancers. Library generation was performed with the immunoSEQ multiplex PCR assay. TCRdb took over this immuneACCESS table, retaining in-frame rearrangements with V and J assigned. Such tables are incomplete; in checked studies, under half of the missing clones stem from an unresolved V gene, and the remainder is unexplained. The sample table contains 90,000 to 100,000 clones; only one count was recorded for roughly nine tenths of them. Of the sample, around 2.7% falls within the top ten clones. The sequences come from CD4+ or CD8+ T cells sorted from blood, collected in a trial of the OX40 agonist ivuxolimab. The receptors here all came from an adult with an advanced solid tumor such as melanoma, head and neck, liver or kidney cancer.

V usage is TRBV5-4 and J usage is TRBJ2-5; D call uncertain. V was clipped by 1 base and J by 0 bases, with 7 bases between them. Per the germline V gene, CDR1 is SGHNT and CDR2 is YYREEE (reference sequence). The CDR3 length is 14 residues. The chain's CDR3 is CASSLRVNQETQYF. The DNA of the CDR3 is TGTGCCAGCAGCTTGCGGGTAAACCAAGAGACCCAGTACTTC.

The V and J genes are TRBV11-2 and TRBJ2-7; 10 nucleotides align to TRBD2. This CDR3 contains 19 residues. CDR1 and CDR2 from the germline V gene are SGHAT and FQNNGV. V lost 6 bases to trimming and J lost 7 bases; unmatched junction nucleotides: 24. The CDR3 coding sequence is TGTGCCAGCAGGGCCGGGACTAGCGCACTGAGTCGTGGGGTGAGGGAGCAGTACTTC. It codes for CASRAGTSALSRGVREQYF.

This chain joins TRBV5-1 and TRBJ2-5; D possibly corresponds to TRBD2 (6 bases). Germline lookup yields CDR1 SGHRS and CDR2 YFSETQ. V lost 1 base to trimming and J lost 2 bases, with 9 bases between them. The CDR3 contains 14 residues. The CDR3: CASSLWGEQETQYF. CDR3 nucleotide sequence: TGCGCCAGCAGCTTGTGGGGGGAACAAGAGACCCAGTACTTC.

For this clone: Within the sample, other DNA sequences also encode this same CDR3. This chain connects TRBV5-1 to TRBJ2-1; 8 nucleotides agree with TRBD2. The CDR3 has 15 residues. Per the germline V gene, CDR1 is SGHRS and CDR2 is YFSETQ. Losses at the gene ends were 5 bases for V and 0 bases for J; bases not matched to a gene: 4. The CDR3 bases are TGCGCCAGCAGTTCAACTAGCGGCTCCTACAATGAGCAGTTCTTC. Its translation: CASSSTSGSYNEQFF.

The J gene is TRBJ1-5, the V gene TRBV27; D remains ambiguous. The germline gives CDR1 MNHEY, CDR2 SMNVEV (reference sequence). V lost 3 bases, J lost 0 bases, and 6 bases lay in between. This CDR3 region has 14 residues. CDR3 loop: CASSFSSSNQPQHF. The CDR3 nucleotides read TGTGCCAGCAGTTTTAGTTCTAGCAATCAGCCCCAGCATTTT.

This sequence joins TRBV4-1 and TRBJ2-7; TRBD2 aligns across 7 bases. V was clipped by 10 bases and J by 7 bases; unmatched bases: 13. The germline CDR1 and CDR2 sequences are MGHRA and YSYEKL. The CDR3 contains 13 residues. As DNA, the CDR3 is TGCGCCATCTCCGCGGCGGTGGGGGGGGAGCAGTACTTC. Translated, it gives CAISAAVGGEQYF.

The rearrangement uses TRBV7-6 and TRBJ1-5; 9 bases align to TRBD1. This CDR3 spans 13 amino acids. J gave up 9 bases and V 5 bases, and 5 bases lay outside the gene matches. Germline CDR1 and CDR2: SGHVS and FNYEAQ. The CDR3 protein is CASSKGTGRPQHF. CDR3 bases: TGTGCCAGCAGCAAAGGGACAGGGAGGCCCCAGCATTTT.

This clone was detected once. This sequence joins TRBV6-1 and TRBJ1-4; a weak D match, TRBD1 (5 bases). Germline CDR1 is MNHNS and CDR2 is SASEGT. V lost 10 bases to trimming and J lost 4 bases, with 13 bases between them. This CDR3 has 13 residues. Written as DNA, the CDR3 is TGTGCCACCTCCGGGACGGGTAATGAAAAACTGTTTTTT. It specifies CATSGTGNEKLFF.

The chain carries TRBV10-3 and TRBJ2-7; D unresolved. V was pared by 3 bases and J by 0 bases, with 9 bases between. This CDR3 has 14 amino acids. The V gene's germline CDR1 is ENHRY and CDR2 SYGVKD. The CDR3 is CAISDVQSSYEQYF. DNA of the CDR3: TGTGCCATCAGTGATGTCCAGAGCTCCTACGAGCAGTACTTC.

The V call is TRBV6-6, the J call TRBJ1-4; no clear D. Germline V CDR1 and CDR2: MNHNY, SVGAGI (reference sequence). Trimming pared 2 bases from V and 3 bases from J, leaving 13 bases between. The CDR3 has 16 amino acids. The CDR3 DNA is TGTGCCAGCAGTTACACGAGACCTTCGGCTAATGAAAAACTGTTTTTT. Translating it yields CASSYTRPSANEKLFF.

The chain recombines TRBV7-2 with TRBJ1-5; D might be TRBD1 (6 bases). The CDR3 spans 15 residues. The V end was cut by 1 base, the J end by 3 bases, with 10 bases between. Germline V gene lookup returns CDR1 SGHTA and CDR2 FQGNSA. CDR3 nucleotide sequence: TGTGCCAGCAGCTTAGAGGACAGTCTCAATCAGCCCCAGCATTTT. Encoded protein: CASSLEDSLNQPQHF.

This rearrangement joins TRBV29-1 to TRBJ2-5; D unclear. CDR1 and CDR2 (germline): SQVTM, ANQGSEA. The CDR3 totals 13 residues. The V end lost 4 bases, the J end lost 0 bases, and 9 bases lay between the germline ends. The CDR3 is CSVAGQNQETQYF. CDR3 coding DNA: TGCAGCGTTGCGGGTCAGAACCAAGAGACCCAGTACTTC. The variable domain in full, with the rest retrieved from reference TRBV29-1 and TRBJ2-5, is SAVISQKPSRDICQRGTSLTIQCQVDSQVTMMFWYRQQPGQSLTLIATANQGSEATYESGFVIDKFPISRPNLTFSTLTVSNMSPEDSSIYLCSVAGQNQETQYFGPGTRLLVL.

In this sample, this clone turned up once. V and J are TRBV2 and TRBJ2-6; D gene uncertain. V dropped 6 bases and J dropped 0 bases, with 9 bases sitting between them. The germline V gene encodes CDR1 SNHLY and CDR2 FYNNEI. The CDR3 has 15 residues. In DNA form, the CDR3 reads TGTGCCAGCAGGGGCGTCTCCTCTGGGGCCAACGTCCTGACTTTC. Protein product: CASRGVSSGANVLTF.

The chain carries TRBV9 and TRBJ2-3, with D perhaps matching TRBD2 (6 bases). Trimming stripped 3 bases from V and 0 bases from J, with 14 bases between. Germline lookup yields CDR1 SGDLS and CDR2 YYNGEE. The CDR3 has 16 amino acids. The CDR3 nucleotides are TGTGCCAGCAGCGCGGGACTCGAACATAGCACAGATACGCAGTATTTT. Encoded protein: CASSAGLEHSTDTQYF.

The rearrangement joins TRBV7-2 to TRBJ1-5, with a tentative D call TRBD1 (6 bases). The ends were cut back, 3 bases at V and 9 bases at J, with 12 bases in the middle. CDR1 and CDR2 from the germline V gene are SGHTA and FQGNSA. This CDR3 has 13 residues. Here the CDR3 DNA reads TGTGCCAGCAGCTTCAGAGAGGGGGTGCCCCAGCATTTT. It specifies CASSFREGVPQHF.

This sequence joins TRBV30 and TRBJ1-2; D unclear. Between the trimmed V and J ends, which lost 8 bases and 5 bases, there was a span of 12 bases. The CDR3 sequence is 11 residues long. Germline CDR1 reads GTSNPN; CDR2 reads SVGIG (reference sequence). CDR3 in DNA: TGTGCCGGATACTGGGGTTATGGCTACACCTTC. Its protein is CAGYWGYGYTF.

The V call is TRBV18, the J call TRBJ1-2, with D perhaps TRBD1 (5 bases). From germline, CDR1 is KGHSH and CDR2 LQKENI. The CDR3 totals 14 residues. The V end lost 3 bases, the J end lost 7 bases, and 15 bases lay between the germline ends. The CDR3 region is CASSPGAGASGYTF. CDR3 sequence (DNA): TGTGCCAGCTCACCCGGGGCGGGAGCGAGTGGCTACACCTTC.

V and J are TRBV2 and TRBJ2-1, with D possibly matching TRBD2 (6 bases). The germline V and J ends were trimmed by 6 bases and 10 bases, with 19 bases remaining between them. This CDR3 region has 14 residues. Germline CDR1 and CDR2: SNHLY and FYNNEI. The DNA of the CDR3 is TGTGCCAGCAGGCTTCTAGCGTCAGGGTGGGAGCAGTTCTTC. Its protein product is CASRLLASGWEQFF.

V and J are TRBV30 and TRBJ2-5; D could derive from TRBD1 or TRBD2 (5 bases each). Trimming removed 5 bases at V and 1 base at J, with 14 bases between. Germline CDR1 reads GTSNPN; CDR2 reads SVGIG (reference sequence). This CDR3 has 14 amino acids. In nucleotides, the CDR3 is TGTGCCTGGGGGCCCGGGGCACCCCAAGAGACCCAGTACTTC. It codes for CAWGPGAPQETQYF.

V is TRBV7-9 and J is TRBJ1-4, with a weak D call TRBD1 (6 bases). This CDR3 has 13 amino acids. V lost 1 base and J lost 8, with 8 bases in between. The germline CDR1 and CDR2 sequences are SEHNR and FQNEAQ (reference sequence). This CDR3 reads CASSLGTVEKLFF. Written as DNA, the CDR3 is TGTGCCAGCAGCTTAGGGACAGTCGAAAAACTGTTTTTT.

The rearrangement joins TRBV19 to TRBJ2-7; the D gene is possibly TRBD1 (5 bases). The V gene lost 5 bases and the J gene lost 3 bases, with 17 bases spanning the gap. There are 15 residues in the CDR3. Germline V CDR1 and CDR2: LNHDA, SQIVND (reference sequence). CDR3 DNA sequence: TGTGCCAGTAGTTCCAGACAGCCTCGGAGCTACGAGCAGTACTTC. It codes for CASSSRQPRSYEQYF.

This clone was seen more than once but under ten times. V and J are TRBV30 and TRBJ2-2, with TRBD2 matching over 8 bases. Per the germline V gene, CDR1 is GTSNPN and CDR2 is SVGIG (reference sequence). The CDR3 is made up of 15 amino acids. Trimming took 3 bases from V and 1 from J; bases not matched to a gene: 4. The CDR3 spells CAWRRAGENTGELFF. The CDR3 DNA follows: TGTGCCTGGAGAAGAGCGGGAGAGAACACCGGGGAGCTGTTTTTT. The full variable domain, its missing parts supplied by reference TRBV30 and TRBJ2-2, is SQTIHQWPATLVQPVGSPLSLECTVEGTSNPNLYWYRQAAGRGLQLLFYSVGIGQISSEVPQNLSASRPQDRQFILSSKKLLLSDSGFYLCAWRRAGENTGELFFGEGSRLTVL.

This chain uses TRBV18 with TRBJ2-1, with unresolved D. Trimming removed 2 bases at V and 0 bases at J, with 5 bases between. CDR3 length: 14 amino acids. The germline CDR1 and CDR2 sequences are KGHSH and LQKENI. This chain's CDR3 is CASSPASSYNEQFF. CDR3 nucleotides: TGTGCCAGCTCACCAGCGTCCTCCTACAATGAGCAGTTCTTC.

The chain uses TRBV5-1 and TRBJ2-2; a possible D gene is TRBD2 (6 bases). The CDR3 contains 15 residues. CDR1 SGHRS and CDR2 YFSETQ come from the germline V gene. V was trimmed by 2 bases and J by 4 bases, leaving 12 bases between them. The CDR3 nucleotides read TGCGCCAGCAGCTTATCGGGGGTCGGCACCGGGGAGCTGTTTTTT. Translating gives CASSLSGVGTGELFF.

With regard to this clone: The junction and the germline gene differ at one end; a read error may be behind it. The same CDR3 also results from other DNA sequences found in this sample. The chain employs TRBV4-1 and TRBJ1-2, with 7 bases that match TRBD1. CDR3 length equals 16 residues. The germline CDR1 and CDR2 sequences are MGHRA and YSYEKL. The DNA of the CDR3 is TGCGCCAGCAGCCAAGGCCTCCGGGGACAGAACTACGGCTACACCTTC. Translating it yields CASSQGLRGQNYGYTF.

The rearrangement links TRBV19 to TRBJ2-5; 7 positions agree with TRBD1. The germline gives CDR1 LNHDA, CDR2 SQIVND (reference sequence). With 1 base clipped from V and 5 bases from J, the junction kept 10 bases outside the gene matches. This CDR3 region has 16 residues. The CDR3 protein is CASSIATGDGSETQYF. The CDR3, as DNA: TGTGCCAGTAGTATAGCCACAGGGGATGGATCGGAGACCCAGTACTTC.

The gene calls are TRBV5-1 and TRBJ2-7; 9 bases line up with TRBD2. V trimming: 2 bases; J trimming: 6 bases; junction bases outside the gene matches: 3. The CDR3 totals 13 residues. Germline assignment: CDR1 SGHRS and CDR2 YFSETQ. The CDR3 protein is CASSLETSGEQYF. As DNA, the CDR3 is TGCGCCAGCAGCTTAGAGACTAGCGGCGAGCAGTACTTC.

The V gene is TRBV6-5, the J gene TRBJ1-1; D gene unclear. The length of the CDR3 is 14 residues. The V and J ends lost 2 bases and 5 bases respectively, with 12 bases between them. Germline CDR1 is MNHEY and CDR2 is SVGAGI. The CDR3 loop reads CASSYGPLGTEAFF. Here the CDR3 DNA reads TGTGCCAGCAGTTACGGGCCCCTCGGAACTGAAGCTTTCTTT.

This chain uses TRBV6-5 with TRBJ1-2, with 7 positions matching TRBD1. The trim removed 6 bases at V and 5 bases at J, leaving 6 bases unmatched. The CDR3 runs 13 residues. CDR1 and CDR2 (germline): MNHEY, SVGAGI. The CDR3 sequence: CASSTVGQYGYTF. CDR3 nucleotide sequence: TGTGCCAGCAGCACCGTGGGACAGTATGGCTACACCTTC.

V usage is TRBV11-2 and J usage is TRBJ2-4; D is perhaps TRBD2 (5 bases). This CDR3 is 11 amino acids long. Germline CDR1 reads SGHAT; CDR2 reads FQNNGV. Trimming removed 5 bases at V and 7 bases at J, with 6 bases between. CDR3 sequence: CASSPGNIQYF. The CDR3 bases are TGTGCCAGCAGCCCGGGGAACATTCAGTACTTC. The full variable domain, its missing parts supplied by reference TRBV11-2 and TRBJ2-4, is EAGVAQSPRYKIIEKRQSVAFWCNPISGHATLYWYQQILGQGPKLLIQFQNNGVVDDSQLPKDRFSAERLKGVDSTLKIQPAKLEDSAVYLCASSPGNIQYFGAGTRLSVL.